The next 4 T cell receptor beta chains were all read from a single sample in a study of blood T cell repertoires in COVID-19. Here immunoSEQ multiplex PCR was the method, and the copy in TCRdb shows in-frame clones only, minus some. The top ten hold approximately 3% of the sample, which has about 160,000 clones, 60% to 80% seen once. The sample comprised peripheral blood. Receptor source: a man aged 65 to 85 with acute or convalescent COVID-19.

The V call is TRBV19, the J call TRBJ1-6; 8 bases map to TRBD1. CDR1 and CDR2 from the germline V gene are LNHDA and SQIVND (reference sequence). Trimming cost V 4 bases and J 11 bases; bases outside gene matches: 7. This CDR3 has 14 residues. CDR3 region: CASSTGQGAPPLHF. CDR3 nucleotide sequence: TGTGCCAGTAGTACCGGACAGGGTGCGCCACCCCTCCACTTT.

CDR3 amino acids: CASSKSGANTEAFF. The DNA of the CDR3 is TGTGCCAGCAGCAAGAGCGGGGCGAACACTGAAGCTTTCTTT. The V call is TRBV28, the J call TRBJ1-1; maybe TRBD1 (5 bases). CDR1 and CDR2 from the germline V gene are MDHEN and SYDVKM. V was clipped by 6 bases and J by 1 base, with 12 bases between them. This CDR3 contains 14 residues.

CDR3 region: CASRPNSGNSYEQYF. In nucleotides, the CDR3 is TGTGCCAGCAGACCGAATAGCGGGAACTCCTACGAGCAGTACTTC. The V and J genes are TRBV5-4 and TRBJ2-7; 8 bases are shared with TRBD2. Germline V gene lookup returns CDR1 SGHNT and CDR2 YYREEE (reference sequence). There are 15 residues in the CDR3. V lost 5 bases to trimming and J lost 0 bases; unmatched junction nucleotides: 7.

This clone was seen a handful of times. The J gene is TRBJ2-7, the V gene TRBV21-1; the D call of TRBD2 is as the table states it, not checked on the DNA. TRBV21-1 is reported as a pseudogene. The CDR3 extends over 15 amino acids. This chain's CDR3 is CASSKVRGRPYEQYF. The CDR3 bases are TGTGCCAGCAGCAAAGTGAGAGGGAGGCCCTACGAGCAGTACTTC.